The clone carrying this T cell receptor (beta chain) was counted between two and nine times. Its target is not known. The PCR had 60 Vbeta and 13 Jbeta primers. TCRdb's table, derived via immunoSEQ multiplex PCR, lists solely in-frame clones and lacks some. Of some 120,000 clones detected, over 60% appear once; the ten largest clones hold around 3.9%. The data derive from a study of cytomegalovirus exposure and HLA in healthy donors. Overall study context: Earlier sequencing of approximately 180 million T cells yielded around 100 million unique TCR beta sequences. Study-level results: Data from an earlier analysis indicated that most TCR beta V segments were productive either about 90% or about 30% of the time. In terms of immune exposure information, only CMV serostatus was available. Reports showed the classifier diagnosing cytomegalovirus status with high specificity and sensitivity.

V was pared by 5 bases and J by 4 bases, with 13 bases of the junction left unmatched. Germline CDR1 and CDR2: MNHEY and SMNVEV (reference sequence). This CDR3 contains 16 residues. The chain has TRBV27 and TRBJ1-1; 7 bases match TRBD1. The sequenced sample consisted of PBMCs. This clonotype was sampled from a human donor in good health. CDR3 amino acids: CASSILPGGSGTEAFF. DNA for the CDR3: TGTGCCAGCAGTATTCTCCCAGGGGGTTCTGGCACTGAAGCTTTCTTT.